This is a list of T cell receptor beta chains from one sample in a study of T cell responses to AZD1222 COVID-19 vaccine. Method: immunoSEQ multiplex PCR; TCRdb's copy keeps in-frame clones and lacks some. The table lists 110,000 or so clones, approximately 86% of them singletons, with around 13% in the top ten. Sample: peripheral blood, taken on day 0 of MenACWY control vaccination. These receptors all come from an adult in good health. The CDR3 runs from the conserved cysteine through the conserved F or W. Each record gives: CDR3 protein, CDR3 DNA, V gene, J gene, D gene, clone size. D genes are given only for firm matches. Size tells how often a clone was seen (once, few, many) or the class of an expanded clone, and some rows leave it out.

CASTTLAANQPQHF	TGTGCCAGCACAACCCTGGCAGCCAATCAGCCCCAGCATTTT	TRBV2	TRBJ1-5	-	-
CASRGTGSGNSPLHF	TGCGCCAGCAGGGGGACAGGGTCTGGCAATTCACCCCTCCACTTT	TRBV10-2	TRBJ1-6	TRBD1	-
CASAANNSPLHF	TGTGCCAGTGCTGCAAATAATTCACCCCTCCACTTT	TRBV19	TRBJ1-6	-	-
CSALRTEQQYF	TGCAGTGCCTTACGGACAGAGCAGCAGTACTTC	TRBV20-1	TRBJ2-7	-	once
CASSSLGGGNTEAFF	TGTGCCAGCAGTAGTCTAGGGGGGGGTAACACTGAAGCTTTCTTT	TRBV28	TRBJ1-1	-	-
CASSQRAGGTDTQYF	TGCGCCAGCAGCCAACGAGCGGGGGGCACAGATACGCAGTATTTT	TRBV4-1	TRBJ2-3	TRBD2	-
CASTDRQETQYF	TGCGCCAGCACGGACAGACAAGAGACCCAGTACTTC	TRBV5-1	TRBJ2-5	-	-
CASSLLAGAIDEQYF	TGTGCCAGCAGTTTACTAGCGGGAGCGATCGACGAGCAGTACTTC	TRBV6-2/TRBV6-3	TRBJ2-7	TRBD2	-
CASSYSTWEGALHF	TGTGCCAGCAGTTACTCGACCTGGGAGGGGGCCCTCCACTTT	TRBV6-2/TRBV6-3	TRBJ1-6	-	-
CASSELQVPGNTIYF	TGTGCCAGCAGTGAATTGCAGGTCCCTGGAAACACCATATATTTT	TRBV6-1	TRBJ1-3	-	-
CASSPMTIGGLSGANVLTF	TGTGCCAGCTCACCAATGACTATCGGAGGGCTCTCTGGGGCCAACGTCCTGACTTTC	TRBV18	TRBJ2-6	-	once
CASSPIRGIQYF	TGTGCCAGCAGCCCCATCCGAGGCATTCAGTACTTC	TRBV7-2	TRBJ2-4	-	-
CASSGNVDTYNEQFF	TGTGCCAGCAGTGGGAACGTAGACACCTACAATGAGCAGTTCTTC	TRBV25-1	TRBJ2-1	-	-
CASSPGENQPQHF	TGTGCCAGCTCCCCCGGGGAAAATCAGCCCCAGCATTTT	TRBV18	TRBJ1-5	-	-